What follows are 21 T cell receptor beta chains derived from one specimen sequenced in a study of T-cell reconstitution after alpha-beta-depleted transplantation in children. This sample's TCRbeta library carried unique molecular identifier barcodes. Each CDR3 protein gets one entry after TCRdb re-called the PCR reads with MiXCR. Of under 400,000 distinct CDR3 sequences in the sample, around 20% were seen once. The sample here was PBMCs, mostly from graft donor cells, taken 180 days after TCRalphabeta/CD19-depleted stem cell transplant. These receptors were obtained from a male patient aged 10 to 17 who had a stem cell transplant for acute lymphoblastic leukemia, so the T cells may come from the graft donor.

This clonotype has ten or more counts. CDR3 nucleotides: TGTGCCAGCAGGCGACAGGGGAACTCACCCCTCCACTTT. It is translated as CASRRQGNSPLHF. The J gene is TRBJ1-6, the V gene TRBV6-1; 8 nucleotides line up with TRBD1. The trim removed 6 bases at V and 10 bases at J, leaving 5 bases unmatched. CDR3 size: 13 residues. In germline, CDR1 is MNHNS, CDR2 SASEGT.

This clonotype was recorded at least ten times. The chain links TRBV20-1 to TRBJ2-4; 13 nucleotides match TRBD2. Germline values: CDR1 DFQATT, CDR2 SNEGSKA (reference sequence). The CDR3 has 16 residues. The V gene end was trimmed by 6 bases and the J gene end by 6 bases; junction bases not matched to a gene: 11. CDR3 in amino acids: CSAKGLAGRGGNIQYF. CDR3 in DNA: TGCAGTGCGAAGGGACTAGCGGGAAGAGGAGGAAACATTCAGTACTTC.

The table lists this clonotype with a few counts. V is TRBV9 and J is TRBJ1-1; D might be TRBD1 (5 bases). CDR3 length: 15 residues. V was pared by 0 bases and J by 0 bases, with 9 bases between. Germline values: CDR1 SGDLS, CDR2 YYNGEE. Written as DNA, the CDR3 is TGTGCCAGCAGCGTAGCGTGGGGGATGAACACTGAAGCTTTCTTT. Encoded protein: CASSVAWGMNTEAFF.

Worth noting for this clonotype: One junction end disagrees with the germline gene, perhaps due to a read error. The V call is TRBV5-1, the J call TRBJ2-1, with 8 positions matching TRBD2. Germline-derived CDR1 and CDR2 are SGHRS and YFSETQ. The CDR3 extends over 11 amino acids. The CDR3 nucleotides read TGCGCCAGCAGCTTAGGGACTAGGGCGTCCTTC. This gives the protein CASSLGTRASF.

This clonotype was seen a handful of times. The CDR3 region is CASRGLETQYF. Here the CDR3 DNA reads TGTGCCAGCAGAGGTCTGGAGACCCAGTACTTC. This chain links TRBV6-5 with TRBJ2-5; D uncertain. In germline, CDR1 is MNHEY, CDR2 SVGAGI. The V end was cut by 6 bases, the J end by 5 bases, with 7 bases between. This CDR3 region has 11 residues.

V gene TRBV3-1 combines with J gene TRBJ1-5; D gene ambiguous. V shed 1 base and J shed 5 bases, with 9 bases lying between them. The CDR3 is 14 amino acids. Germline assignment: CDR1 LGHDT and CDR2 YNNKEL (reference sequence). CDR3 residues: CASSQGHLYQPQHF. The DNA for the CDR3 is TGTGCCAGCAGCCAAGGACACCTATATCAGCCCCAGCATTTT.

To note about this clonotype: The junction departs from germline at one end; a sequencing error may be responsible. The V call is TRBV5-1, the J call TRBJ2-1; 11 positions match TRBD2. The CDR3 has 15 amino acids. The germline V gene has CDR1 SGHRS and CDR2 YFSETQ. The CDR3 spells CASRIAGGAYNEQFF. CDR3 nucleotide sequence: TGTGCCAGCAGGATAGCGGGAGGGGCCTACAATGAGCAGTTCTTC.

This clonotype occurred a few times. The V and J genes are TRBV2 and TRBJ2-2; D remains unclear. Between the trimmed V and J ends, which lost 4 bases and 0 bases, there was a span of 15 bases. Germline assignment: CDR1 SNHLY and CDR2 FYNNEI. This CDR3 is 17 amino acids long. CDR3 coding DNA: TGTGCCAGCAGTGGATTCAGGAAAGCCCCGAACACCGGGGAGCTGTTTTTT. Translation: CASSGFRKAPNTGELFF.

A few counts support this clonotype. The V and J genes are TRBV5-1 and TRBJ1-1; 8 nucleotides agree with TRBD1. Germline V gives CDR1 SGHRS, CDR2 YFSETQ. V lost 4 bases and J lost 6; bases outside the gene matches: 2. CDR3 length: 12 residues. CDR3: CASSMDRAEAFF. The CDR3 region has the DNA TGCGCCAGCAGCATGGACAGGGCTGAAGCTTTCTTT.

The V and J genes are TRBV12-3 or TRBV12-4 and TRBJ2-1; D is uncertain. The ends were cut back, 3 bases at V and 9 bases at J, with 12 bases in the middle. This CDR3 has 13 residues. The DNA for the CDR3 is TGTGCCAGCAGTTTCGACACTGGCGGTGAGCAGTTCTTC. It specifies CASSFDTGGEQFF.

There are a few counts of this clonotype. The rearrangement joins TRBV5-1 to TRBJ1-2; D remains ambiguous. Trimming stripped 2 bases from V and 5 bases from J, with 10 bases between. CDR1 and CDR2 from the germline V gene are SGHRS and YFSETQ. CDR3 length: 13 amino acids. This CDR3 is CASSFGGLYGYTF. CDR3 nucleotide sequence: TGCGCCAGCAGCTTCGGCGGATTGTATGGCTACACCTTC.

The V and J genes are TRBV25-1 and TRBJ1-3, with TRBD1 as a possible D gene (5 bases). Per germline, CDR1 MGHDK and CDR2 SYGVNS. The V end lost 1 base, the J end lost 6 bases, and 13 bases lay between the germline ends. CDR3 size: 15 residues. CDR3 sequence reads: CASSESGHLLNTIYF. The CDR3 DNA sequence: TGTGCCAGCAGTGAATCCGGACACCTACTAAACACCATATATTTT.

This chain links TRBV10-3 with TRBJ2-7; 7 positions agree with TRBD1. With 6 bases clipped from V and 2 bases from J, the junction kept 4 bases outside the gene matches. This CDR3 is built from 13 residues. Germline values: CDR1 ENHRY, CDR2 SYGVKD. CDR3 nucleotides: TGTGCCATCAGACGCACAGGGGCCTACGAGCAGTACTTC. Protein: CAIRRTGAYEQYF.

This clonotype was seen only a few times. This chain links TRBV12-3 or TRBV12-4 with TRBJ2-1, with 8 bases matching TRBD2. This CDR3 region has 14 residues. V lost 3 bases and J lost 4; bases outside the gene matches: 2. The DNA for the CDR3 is TGTGCCAGCAGTTTCGGGGGGGAGTACAATGAGCAGTTCTTC. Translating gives CASSFGGEYNEQFF.

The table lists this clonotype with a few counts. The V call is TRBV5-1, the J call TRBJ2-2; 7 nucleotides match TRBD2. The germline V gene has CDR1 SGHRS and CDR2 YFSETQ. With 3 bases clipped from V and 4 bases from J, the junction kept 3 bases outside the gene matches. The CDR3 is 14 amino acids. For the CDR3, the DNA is TGCGCCAGCAGCTGGGACTATTCCACCGGGGAGCTGTTTTTT. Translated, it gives CASSWDYSTGELFF. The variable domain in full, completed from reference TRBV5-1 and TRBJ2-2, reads KAGVTQTPRYLIKTRGQQVTLSCSPISGHRSVSWYQQTPGQGLQFLFEYFSETQRNKGNFPGRFSGRQFSNSRSEMNVSTLELGDSALYLCASSWDYSTGELFFGEGSRLTVL.

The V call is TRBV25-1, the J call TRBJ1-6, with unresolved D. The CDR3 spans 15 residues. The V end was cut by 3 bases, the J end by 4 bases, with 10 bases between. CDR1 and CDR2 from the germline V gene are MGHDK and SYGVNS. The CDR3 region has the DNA TGTGCCAGCAGTGATCTCGCGGGGTATAATTCACCCCTCCACTTT. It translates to CASSDLAGYNSPLHF.

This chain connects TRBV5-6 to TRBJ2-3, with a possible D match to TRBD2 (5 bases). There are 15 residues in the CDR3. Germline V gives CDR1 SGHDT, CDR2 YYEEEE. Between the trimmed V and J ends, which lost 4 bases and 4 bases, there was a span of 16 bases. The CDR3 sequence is CASSEEFRGPDTQYF. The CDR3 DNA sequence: TGTGCCAGCAGCGAGGAGTTTCGGGGTCCAGATACGCAGTATTTT.

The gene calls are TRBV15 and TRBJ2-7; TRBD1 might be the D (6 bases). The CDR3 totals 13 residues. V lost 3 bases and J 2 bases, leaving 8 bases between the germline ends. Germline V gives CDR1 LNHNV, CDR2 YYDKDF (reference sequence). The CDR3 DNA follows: TGTGCCACCAGCAGGGACAGTCCCTACGAGCAGTACTTC. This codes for CATSRDSPYEQYF.

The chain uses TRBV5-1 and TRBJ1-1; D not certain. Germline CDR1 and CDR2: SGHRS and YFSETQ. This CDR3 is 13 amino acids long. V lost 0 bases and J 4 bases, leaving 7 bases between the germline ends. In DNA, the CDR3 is TGCGCCAGCAGCTTGGTTAGGGTCACTGAAGCTTTCTTT. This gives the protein CASSLVRVTEAFF.

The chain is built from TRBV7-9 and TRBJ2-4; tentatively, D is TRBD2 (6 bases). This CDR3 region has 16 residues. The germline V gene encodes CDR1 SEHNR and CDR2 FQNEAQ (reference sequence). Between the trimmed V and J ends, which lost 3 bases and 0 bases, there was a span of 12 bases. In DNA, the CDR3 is TGTGCCAGCAGCTTGCAGCGGGTAGGAGCCAAAAACATTCAGTACTTC. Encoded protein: CASSLQRVGAKNIQYF.

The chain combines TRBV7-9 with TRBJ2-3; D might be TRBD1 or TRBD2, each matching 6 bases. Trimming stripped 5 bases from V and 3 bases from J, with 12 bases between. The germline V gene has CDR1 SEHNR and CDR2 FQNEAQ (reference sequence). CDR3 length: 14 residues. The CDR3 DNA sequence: TGTGCCAGCAGCCCGAAGGGGGGAACAGATACGCAGTATTTT. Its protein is CASSPKGGTDTQYF.